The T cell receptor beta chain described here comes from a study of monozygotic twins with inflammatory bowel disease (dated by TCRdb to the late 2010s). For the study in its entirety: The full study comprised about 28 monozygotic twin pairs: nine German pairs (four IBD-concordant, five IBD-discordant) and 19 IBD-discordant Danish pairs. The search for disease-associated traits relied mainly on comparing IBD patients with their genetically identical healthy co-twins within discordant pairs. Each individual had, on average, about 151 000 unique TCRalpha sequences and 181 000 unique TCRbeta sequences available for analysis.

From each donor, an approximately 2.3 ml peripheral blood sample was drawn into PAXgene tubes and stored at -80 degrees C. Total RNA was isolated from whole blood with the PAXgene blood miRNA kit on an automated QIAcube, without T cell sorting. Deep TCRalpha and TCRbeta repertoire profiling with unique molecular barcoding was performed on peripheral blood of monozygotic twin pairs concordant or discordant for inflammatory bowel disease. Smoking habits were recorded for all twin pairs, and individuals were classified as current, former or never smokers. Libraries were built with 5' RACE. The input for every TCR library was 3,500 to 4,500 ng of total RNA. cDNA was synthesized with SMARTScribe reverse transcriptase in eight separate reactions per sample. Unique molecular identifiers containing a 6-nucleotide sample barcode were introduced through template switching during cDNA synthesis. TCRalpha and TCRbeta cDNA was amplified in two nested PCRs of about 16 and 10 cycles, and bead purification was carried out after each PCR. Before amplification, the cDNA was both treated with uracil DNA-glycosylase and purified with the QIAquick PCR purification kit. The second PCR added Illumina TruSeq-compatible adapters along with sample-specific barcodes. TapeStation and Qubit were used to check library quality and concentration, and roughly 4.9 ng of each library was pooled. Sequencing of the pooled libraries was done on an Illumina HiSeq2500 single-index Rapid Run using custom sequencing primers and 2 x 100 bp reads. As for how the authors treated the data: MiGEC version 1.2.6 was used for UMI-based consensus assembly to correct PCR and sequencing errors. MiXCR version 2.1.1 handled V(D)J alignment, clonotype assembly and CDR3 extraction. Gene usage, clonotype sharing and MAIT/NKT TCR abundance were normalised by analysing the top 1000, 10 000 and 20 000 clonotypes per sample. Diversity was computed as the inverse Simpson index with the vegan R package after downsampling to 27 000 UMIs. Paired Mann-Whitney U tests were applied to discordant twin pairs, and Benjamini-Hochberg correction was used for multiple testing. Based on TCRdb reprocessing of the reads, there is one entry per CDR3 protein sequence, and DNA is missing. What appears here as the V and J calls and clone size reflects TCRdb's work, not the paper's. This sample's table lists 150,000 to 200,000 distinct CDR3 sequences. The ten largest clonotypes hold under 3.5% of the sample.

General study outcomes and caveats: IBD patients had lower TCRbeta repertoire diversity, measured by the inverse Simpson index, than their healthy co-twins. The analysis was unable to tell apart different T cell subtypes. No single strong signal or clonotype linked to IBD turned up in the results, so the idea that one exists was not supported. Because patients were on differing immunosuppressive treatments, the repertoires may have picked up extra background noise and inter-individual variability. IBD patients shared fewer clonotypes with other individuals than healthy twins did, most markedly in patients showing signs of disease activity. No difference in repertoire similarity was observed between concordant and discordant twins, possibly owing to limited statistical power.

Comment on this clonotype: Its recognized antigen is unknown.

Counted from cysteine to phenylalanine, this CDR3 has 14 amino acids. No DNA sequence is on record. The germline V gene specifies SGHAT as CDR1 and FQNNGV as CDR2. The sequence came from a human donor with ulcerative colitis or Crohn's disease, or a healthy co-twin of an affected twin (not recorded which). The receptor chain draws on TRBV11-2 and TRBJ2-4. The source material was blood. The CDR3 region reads CASSLSVLLNIQYF.